These 3 T cell receptor beta chains came from one sample sequenced in a study of shared clonotypes between healthy human individuals. Sequencing was performed with immunoSEQ multiplex PCR; in TCRdb, only in-frame clones are kept and a portion is missing. The data hold approximately 2,000,000 clones, with under 95% observed a single time. Sequencing used naive CD4+ T cells from PBMCs. Subset: CD45RA+ positively selected. The receptors were gathered from a man younger than 35 in good health. Some clones in this sample may be carry-over from other donors' samples.

The CDR3 nucleotides read TGTGCTAGTGGTTATAGGGGACGGGGTAAGTACGAGCAGTACTTC. This codes for CASGYRGRGKYEQYF. The chain uses TRBV12-5 and TRBJ2-7, with D possibly being TRBD1 or TRBD2 (5 bases each). This CDR3 comprises 15 residues. Germline values: CDR1 LGHNT, CDR2 FRNRAP. Trimming removed 4 bases at V and 4 bases at J, with 17 bases between.

The V gene is TRBV11-2, the J gene TRBJ2-3; tentative D call: TRBD1 (5 bases). Germline CDR1 SGHAT, CDR2 FQNNGV. The CDR3 sequence is 14 residues long. V was clipped by 5 bases and J by 3 bases, with 12 bases between them. In DNA form, the CDR3 reads TGTGCCAGCAGCCGCCCCCAGGGAACAGATACGCAGTATTTT. Its translation is CASSRPQGTDTQYF.

This chain joins TRBV7-3 and TRBJ2-1; a possible D gene is TRBD1 (6 bases). The V end was cut by 5 bases, the J end by 4 bases, with 18 bases between. Germline CDR1 SGHTA, CDR2 FQGTGA. This CDR3 contains 16 residues. CDR3 region: CASSRVRAGAYNEQFF. The CDR3 DNA reads as TGTGCCAGCAGCCGGGTCAGGGCAGGGGCTTACAATGAGCAGTTCTTC.